The text below deals with one T cell receptor (beta chain). This clonotype was seen at least ten times. There is no known antigen for this receptor. No per-base quality is available; no much larger clone lies one base away. The entry originates in a study of blood T cells in healthy people across ages (dated by TCRdb to between 2014 and 2017). Background for the entire study: Template switching captured roughly one uniquely barcoded TCR beta cDNA molecule per two T cells in model experiments. Age-related changes in TCR beta repertoire diversity were measured in the study by deep sequencing normalized with unique cDNA molecular identifiers. The donors were divided into four age groups: young (average around 16 years), middle-aged (about 40), aged (approximately 62) and long-lived (more than 75). To avoid experimental bias, donors of different ages were randomly spread across the sequencing lanes. Using the same blood draw, the study looked at two additional independent replicas of 1 million unique cDNA reads for two donors, one aged 18 to 30 and the other aged 80 or older. The research as a whole found: The CMV infection status of donors was not known, potentially confounding age-related changes in expanded clonotypes. Estimates of total diversity from one million sequenced T cells were regarded as lower bounds and underestimates. As age increased, observed TCR beta diversity per million T cells dropped in a roughly linear way, and a significant reduction was already evident by age 40. The percentage of naive T cells measured by flow cytometry correlated strongly with observed TCR beta diversity. Since profiling was done on bulk unsorted PBMCs, naive and antigen-experienced compartments could not be conclusively compared. The long-lived group showed more naive CD4+ T cells, fewer expanded clones and increased TCR diversity than the aged group, suggesting age selection.

Looking up the germline V gene yields CDR1 MNHEY and CDR2 SVGAGI. V lost 5 bases and J lost 2 bases; the stretch between them is 7 bases long. Inclusive of the bounding cysteine and phenylalanine, the CDR3 is 12 residues long. Solely the CDR3 DNA is kept, with 36 bases framed from the first base. Library preparation used 5' RACE. TCRdb lists the instrument as Illumina HiSeq 2500. A second PCR of about 7 to 12 cycles was performed with a sample-barcoded 5' primer and a J-beta primer mix. A template-switch 5' adaptor carrying 12 random nucleotides introduced a unique molecular identifier onto each TCR beta cDNA molecule. At least 2.5 million CDR3-containing paired-end reads were obtained from each sample. First-strand cDNA synthesis was performed from all RNA using the Mint cDNA synthesis kit, with priming by a TRBC-specific oligonucleotide. Following uracil-DNA glycosylase treatment, all cDNA underwent a first 18-cycle PCR with the universal primers M1SS and BC2_uni_R. Turning to the authors' computational methods: For normalization, 1 million high-quality reads, each with a distinct molecular identifier, were randomly selected from each sample. Reads with shared molecular identifiers were discarded instead of being binned into consensus sequences. MiTCR, set to a Q25 quality threshold and the strictest error-elimination algorithm, was used for CDR3 identification, clonotype clustering and error correction. A nonparametric unseen species model using Euler transformation provided a lower-bound estimate of total TCR beta diversity. TCRdb cleaned the public reads at Q25 with fastp, built clones with MiXCR and kept in-frame beta chains. Here each entry gathers all rows of one CDR3 protein and keeps the most common genes and DNA. These V and J calls originate from TCRdb's pipeline instead of the authors' own analysis. The sample profile shows more than 800,000 distinct CDR3 sequences; 29% of them were found once. In total, the top ten clones hold 17% of the sample.

Systemically healthy Caucasian individuals from Russia, roughly 40 in total and aged roughly 6 to 100 years, were included as donors. About 10 milliliters of peripheral blood were collected from each donor into EDTA-treated Vacutainer tubes. Ficoll-Paque density-gradient centrifugation was used to isolate PBMCs, with at least 7 million per sample. Trizol reagent was used to extract total RNA from PBMCs, with at least 6 micrograms per sample. Naive CD45RAhigh/CD27high T cell percentages were measured by flow cytometry on a PBMC aliquot from every donor. Sequences were obtained from blood. The rearranged segments are TRBV6-5 and TRBJ2-7; the D gene assignment is perhaps TRBD1 or TRBD2, with each matching 5 bases. This receptor was obtained from a woman older than 75 in good health. The CDR3 reads as follows: CASSGGPYEQYF. The DNA sequence is given as TGTGCCAGCAGTGGGGGTCCCTACGAGCAGTACTTC.